The 2 T cell receptor beta chains below were found in one sample sequenced in a study of blood T cell repertoires in COVID-19. Generated by immunoSEQ multiplex PCR, the TCRdb table keeps only in-frame clones and is missing some. The sample includes about 200,000 clones, about 82% of them seen just once. Material: PBMCs or T cells enriched from blood (not recorded which). All receptors derive from a man aged 40-49 years with acute COVID-19.

This rearrangement joins TRBV7-9 to TRBJ2-7; TRBD1 matches at 10 bases. The germline V gene has CDR1 SEHNR and CDR2 FQNEAQ (reference sequence). The J segment lost 3 bases and the V segment lost 9 bases, leaving 8 bases of the junction unmatched. The length of the CDR3 is 14 residues. The CDR3 here is CASRQGANIYEQYF. The CDR3 coding sequence is TGTGCCAGTCGACAGGGGGCAAATATCTACGAGCAGTACTTC. The complete variable domain, with remaining parts taken from reference TRBV7-9 and TRBJ2-7, reads DTGVSQNPRHKITKRGQNVTFRCDPISEHNRLYWYRQTLGQGPEFLTYFQNEAQLEKSRLLSDRFSAERPKGSFSTLEIQRTEQGDSAMYLCASRQGANIYEQYFGPGTRLTVT.

The chain joins TRBV4-1 to TRBJ2-7, with 11 bases fitting TRBD2. CDR3 length equals 15 residues. Trimming removed 3 bases from V and 3 bases from J; junction bases left unmatched: 4. The germline CDR1 and CDR2 sequences are MGHRA and YSYEKL. The CDR3 sequence: CASSHKTSGNYEQYF. CDR3 coding DNA: TGCGCCAGCAGCCACAAGACTAGCGGGAACTACGAGCAGTACTTC.